Each of the 26 T cell receptor beta chains below was sequenced from the same sample in a study of blood T cell repertoires in COVID-19. The assay was immunoSEQ multiplex PCR, and TCRdb's table has in-frame clones only and misses some. In the table there are under 250,000 clones, approximately 90% of which are singletons. Sequencing was performed on peripheral blood. The receptors were gathered from a woman in her 30s with COVID-19, enrolled during active disease.

The chain employs TRBV5-4 and TRBJ2-1, with a possible D match to TRBD2 (5 bases). The CDR3 spans 17 residues. V dropped 3 bases and J dropped 4 bases, with 20 bases sitting between them. Germline values: CDR1 SGHNT, CDR2 YYREEE (reference sequence). In DNA, the CDR3 is TGTGCCAGCAGCTCGGGCGGAGCGGTCGCGATGTACAATGAGCAGTTCTTC. Translation gives CASSSGGAVAMYNEQFF.

The chain couples TRBV30 to TRBJ1-1; D not certain. From germline, CDR1 is GTSNPN and CDR2 SVGIG (reference sequence). V shed 0 bases and J shed 1 base, with 12 bases lying between them. CDR3 size: 15 residues. The CDR3 nucleotides are TGTGCCTGGAGTGTACCCCGGGAGACGAACACTGAAGCTTTCTTT. Protein product: CAWSVPRETNTEAFF.

The rearrangement uses TRBV28 and TRBJ2-5; TRBD2 matches 8 bases. The CDR3 runs 13 residues. After removal of 6 bases from V and 13 bases from J, the junction contained 13 bases not matched to a gene. The germline gives CDR1 MDHEN, CDR2 SYDVKM. The CDR3 coding sequence is TGTGCCAGCAGGTTTAACGGGAGGGCCGGTCTGTACTTC. Its translation is CASRFNGRAGLYF.

J is TRBJ2-7 and V is TRBV27; D may be TRBD1 (6 bases). With 6 bases removed from V and 1 base from J, the gap between germline ends came to 10 bases. Looked up from germline, CDR1 is MNHEY and CDR2 is SMNVEV (reference sequence). CDR3 length equals 13 residues. CDR3 coding DNA: TGTGCCAGCAGCCGGGGACAATCCTACGAGCAGTACGTC. It specifies CASSRGQSYEQYV.

This sequence joins TRBV28 and TRBJ2-7; TRBD1 is a possible D gene (5 bases). This CDR3 has 13 amino acids. V lost 6 bases and J 5 bases, leaving 14 bases between the germline ends. CDR1 is MDHEN, CDR2 SYDVKM, per germline. The CDR3 DNA is TGTGCCAGCAGCCCCCCGCGCAGGGACGAGCAGTACGTC. This codes for CASSPPRRDEQYV.

This rearrangement joins TRBV5-5 to TRBJ1-4; D possibly corresponds to TRBD1 (6 bases). The V end was cut by 3 bases, the J end by 0 bases, with 18 bases between. Germline V gives CDR1 SGHKS, CDR2 YYEKEE (reference sequence). The CDR3 runs 18 residues. CDR3 in amino acids: CASSSPGDMGSTNEKLFF. The CDR3, as DNA: TGTGCCAGCAGCTCGCCTGGGGACATGGGTTCAACTAATGAAAAACTGTTTTTT.

V gene TRBV4-3 combines with J gene TRBJ2-1; 13 bases agree with TRBD2. The ends lost 1 base at V and 0 bases at J; junction bases unmatched: 3. Per the germline V gene, CDR1 is LGHNA and CDR2 is YSLEER. This CDR3 comprises 18 residues. CDR3 nucleotide sequence: TGCGCCAGCAGCCAAGGGACTAGCGGGAGCCTCTCCTACAATGAGCAGTTCTTC. It encodes CASSQGTSGSLSYNEQFF.

The V call is TRBV2, the J call TRBJ1-6, with D tentatively TRBD1 (6 bases). CDR1 is SNHLY and CDR2 is FYNNEI in the germline V gene. Trimming pared 4 bases from V and 0 bases from J, leaving 7 bases between. This CDR3 is built from 15 residues. Here the CDR3 reads CASSVDSSYNSPLHF. CDR3 DNA sequence: TGTGCCAGCAGTGTGGACAGCTCCTATAATTCACCCCTCCACTTT.

This chain links TRBV6-5 with TRBJ1-2; TRBD1 agrees at 8 bases. Germline CDR1 MNHEY, CDR2 SVGAGI. This CDR3 has 13 residues. Unmatched junction bases numbered 6, after V lost 7 bases and J lost 5 bases. The CDR3 DNA is TGTGCCAGCAAGCCGGACAGGGAATATGGCTACACCTTC. Amino acids: CASKPDREYGYTF.

J is TRBJ2-5 and V is TRBV5-4, with TRBD2 identical over 14 bases. Germline loops: CDR1 SGHNT, CDR2 YYREEE (reference sequence). This CDR3 is built from 19 residues. The V segment lost 0 bases and the J segment 1 base; nucleotides outside the gene matches: 8. The CDR3: CASSLVTSGGARLQETQYF. For the CDR3, the DNA is TGTGCCAGCAGCTTGGTGACTAGCGGGGGGGCCCGTCTCCAAGAGACCCAGTACTTC.

In its sample, this clone was seen many times. V is TRBV9 and J is TRBJ1-1; D is perhaps TRBD1 (5 bases). Germline V gene data show CDR1 as SGDLS and CDR2 as YYNGEE. This CDR3 is built from 14 residues. The germline V and J ends were trimmed by 4 bases and 0 bases, with 10 bases remaining between them. In nucleotides, the CDR3 is TGTGCCAGCAGCCCGGACACAATGAACACTGAAGCTTTCTTT. Its protein is CASSPDTMNTEAFF. The full variable domain, completed using reference TRBV9 and TRBJ1-1, is DSGVTQTPKHLITATGQRVTLRCSPRSGDLSVYWYQQSLDQGLQFLIQYYNGEERAKGNILERFSAQQFPDLHSELNLSSLELGDSALYFCASSPDTMNTEAFFGQGTRLTVV.

The CDR3 loop is CASSTPGSIREEKLFF. The CDR3 region has the DNA TGTGCCAGCAGCACCCCGGGATCTATCCGAGAGGAAAAACTGTTTTTT. The V call is TRBV21-1, the J call TRBJ1-4. TRBV21-1 is tagged as a pseudogene. This CDR3 contains 16 residues.

The rearrangement links TRBV6-2 or TRBV6-3 to TRBJ1-1; 7 nucleotides match TRBD1. The length of the CDR3 is 12 residues. The V segment lost 6 bases and the J segment 7 bases; nucleotides outside the gene matches: 5. Germline V gene data show CDR1 as MNHEY and CDR2 as SVGEGT. CDR3 DNA sequence: TGTGCCAGCAGCCGAGACAGGGTTGAAGCTTTCTTT. It is translated as CASSRDRVEAFF.

V usage is TRBV5-6 and J usage is TRBJ2-1; 11 positions match TRBD2. Germline V CDR1 and CDR2: SGHDT, YYEEEE. Trimming cost V 3 bases and J 2 bases; bases outside gene matches: 1. The CDR3 totals 15 residues. The CDR3 sequence: CASSSGLAAYNEQFF. The CDR3 nucleotides read TGTGCCAGCAGCTCGGGACTAGCGGCCTACAATGAGCAGTTCTTC.

This chain joins TRBV9 and TRBJ1-1; D gene unclear. The CDR3 runs 14 residues. Deletions cut 3 bases from V and 4 bases from J, with 13 bases between. CDR1 SGDLS and CDR2 YYNGEE come from the germline V gene. CDR3: CASSAQFEGTEAFF. The CDR3 bases are TGTGCCAGCAGCGCCCAGTTCGAGGGCACTGAAGCTTTCTTT. The variable domain in full, with the rest retrieved from reference TRBV9 and TRBJ1-1, is DSGVTQTPKHLITATGQRVTLRCSPRSGDLSVYWYQQSLDQGLQFLIQYYNGEERAKGNILERFSAQQFPDLHSELNLSSLELGDSALYFCASSAQFEGTEAFFGQGTRLTVV.

V is TRBV15 and J is TRBJ1-4; D unclear. This CDR3 contains 16 residues. V was clipped by 0 bases and J by 7 bases, with 15 bases between them. Germline V gene lookup returns CDR1 LNHNV and CDR2 YYDKDF (reference sequence). CDR3 sequence reads: CATSRDTSGVAEKLFF. In DNA form, the CDR3 reads TGTGCCACCAGCAGAGATACCTCCGGGGTAGCTGAAAAACTGTTTTTT.

This clone was detected only once. This chain uses TRBV27 with TRBJ2-1, with 11 positions matching TRBD2. V shed 1 base, J shed 9 bases, and the junction held 5 bases outside the gene matches. The CDR3 runs 15 residues. The germline V gene encodes CDR1 MNHEY and CDR2 SMNVEV (reference sequence). In nucleotides, the CDR3 is TGTGCCAGCAGTTTATTTACTAGCGGGAGCCGTGAGCAGTTCTTC. Translated: CASSLFTSGSREQFF.

The J gene is TRBJ2-2, the V gene TRBV6-5; 8 nucleotides agree with TRBD1. Germline V gives CDR1 MNHEY, CDR2 SVGAGI. The CDR3 spans 15 residues. Trimming removed 4 bases from V and 6 bases from J; junction bases left unmatched: 7. The CDR3 is CASSSQGVRAGELFF. CDR3 in DNA: TGTGCCAGCAGTTCACAGGGGGTTCGGGCCGGGGAGCTGTTTTTT.

The V call is TRBV29-1, the J call TRBJ1-1; D perhaps matches TRBD1 (6 bases). V was trimmed by 5 bases and J by 4 bases, leaving 14 bases between them. Germline V lookup: CDR1 SQVTM, CDR2 ANQGSEA. The CDR3 spans 13 residues. CDR3 in amino acids: CSVRRGSGTEAFF. DNA for the CDR3: TGCAGCGTTAGAAGGGGGTCGGGCACTGAAGCTTTCTTT.

The chain employs TRBV19 and TRBJ1-5, with 10 positions matching TRBD1. The CDR3 length is 15 residues. Germline-derived CDR1 and CDR2 are LNHDA and SQIVND (reference sequence). Unmatched junction bases numbered 5, after V lost 5 bases and J lost 4 bases. Here the CDR3 reads CASSSRTGGNQPQHF. CDR3 in DNA: TGTGCCAGTAGTTCGCGGACAGGGGGGAATCAGCCCCAGCATTTT.

This chain links TRBV4-3 with TRBJ1-2; D may be TRBD1 (5 bases). The CDR3 sequence is 17 residues long. The V end was cut by 0 bases, the J end by 4 bases, with 18 bases between. The germline V gene has CDR1 LGHNA and CDR2 YSLEER. Written as DNA, the CDR3 is TGCGCCAGCAGCCAAGATATCCGGGACTTCACATTCTATGGCTACACCTTC. Amino acid sequence: CASSQDIRDFTFYGYTF.

This sequence joins TRBV5-6 and TRBJ2-7, with D perhaps matching TRBD2 (5 bases). V lost 4 bases to trimming and J lost 4 bases, with 15 bases between them. The CDR3 has 14 amino acids. Germline V lookup: CDR1 SGHDT, CDR2 YYEEEE. This chain's CDR3 is CASSPGPEGYEQYV. As DNA, the CDR3 is TGTGCCAGCAGCCCCGGACCTGAGGGATACGAGCAGTACGTC.

The chain combines TRBV18 with TRBJ2-5; D gene uncertain. CDR3 length: 14 residues. Germline loops: CDR1 KGHSH, CDR2 LQKENI. V lost 4 bases, J lost 4 bases, and 13 bases lay in between. CDR3 amino acids: CASSLGEVGETQYF. In DNA, the CDR3 is TGTGCCAGCTCACTCGGTGAGGTCGGAGAGACCCAGTACTTC.

The J gene is TRBJ2-1, the V gene TRBV7-9; weak D call: TRBD1 (6 bases). The CDR3 covers 15 residues. Trimming removed 9 bases from V and 6 bases from J, with 21 bases in between. From germline, CDR1 is SEHNR and CDR2 FQNEAQ (reference sequence). This CDR3 is CASGHRDTFPNEQFF. As DNA, the CDR3 is TGTGCCAGTGGGCACCGGGACACTTTTCCCAATGAGCAGTTCTTC.

The V gene is TRBV7-8, the J gene TRBJ1-6; 7 positions match TRBD1. This CDR3 has 15 residues. V dropped 5 bases and J dropped 8; count of bases not matched to a gene: 9. In germline, CDR1 is SGHVS, CDR2 FQNEAQ. This CDR3 is CASSTRQGQYSPLHF. In DNA form, the CDR3 reads TGTGCCAGCAGCACCCGACAGGGTCAATATTCACCCCTCCACTTT.

The chain uses TRBV28 and TRBJ2-1, with 8 bases that match TRBD1. In germline, CDR1 is MDHEN, CDR2 SYDVKM. J was trimmed by 5 bases and V by 7 bases; bases with no gene match: 13. The CDR3 covers 16 residues. For the CDR3, the DNA is TGTGCCAGCACCCGGACGGACAGGGTCACACACAATGAGCAGTTCTTC. It translates to CASTRTDRVTHNEQFF.